This T cell receptor beta chain was sequenced in a study of breast tumors, draining lymph nodes, adjacent tissues (dated by TCRdb to about 2016). Broadly, across the study: In breast cancer patients, the study compared the TCR beta repertoires of tumor, adjacent nontumor tissue and axillary lymph nodes. The study aimed to assess the relationships and possible T-cell exchange between tumor, surrounding tissue and draining lymph node repertoires in human breast cancer. What the work shows at the level of the full study, not this receptor alone: Tumor and nontumor tissue repertoires were significantly more similar in luminal-like than in basal-like breast cancer. The conclusion that tumor T cells originate in lymph nodes was framed as consistent with a hypothesis rather than directly demonstrated. Tumor T-cell repertoires showed less diversity than lymph node repertoires and more diversity than nontumor tissue repertoires, and tumor T-cell repertoires showed preferential V and J gene usage. The data were considered consistent with the idea that most tumor T cells come from the lymph node and then expand in tumor tissue.

Instrument used: Illumina HiSeq 2000. TCR beta chain libraries were generated through multiplex PCR amplification. High-throughput sequencing was used to analyze the amplified TCR beta chain products. TCRdb itself trimmed the public reads at Q25 with fastp, ran MiXCR and retained productive beta chains. Rows are combined by CDR3 protein, so each entry shows the most common genes and DNA. The sample table holds nearly 110,000 distinct CDR3 sequences, of which more than 25% were seen once. The ten largest clonotypes hold approximately 5% of the sample. Remarks on this clonotype: Its recognized antigen is unknown. Within one base of it there is no much larger clone, and no base qualities were kept.

The axillary draining lymph nodes of breast cancer patients were the source of the lymph node samples. Taken from cysteine to phenylalanine, the CDR3 has 15 residues. Only CDR3 DNA remains: 45 bases, in frame from the first base. Via the germline V gene (reference sequence), CDR1 is DFQATT and CDR2 SNEGSKA. In this chain, TRBV20-1 is recombined with TRBJ2-2, with TRBD2 identical over 7 junction bases. The TCR originated in a female donor with breast cancer. Some clones in this sample may be carry-over from other donors' samples. The material sequenced was axillary lymph node tissue. CDR3 loop: CSVVDPGGTTGELFF. The DNA sequence is as follows: TGCAGCGTTGTAGATCCCGGGGGGACCACCGGGGAGCTGTTTTTT.